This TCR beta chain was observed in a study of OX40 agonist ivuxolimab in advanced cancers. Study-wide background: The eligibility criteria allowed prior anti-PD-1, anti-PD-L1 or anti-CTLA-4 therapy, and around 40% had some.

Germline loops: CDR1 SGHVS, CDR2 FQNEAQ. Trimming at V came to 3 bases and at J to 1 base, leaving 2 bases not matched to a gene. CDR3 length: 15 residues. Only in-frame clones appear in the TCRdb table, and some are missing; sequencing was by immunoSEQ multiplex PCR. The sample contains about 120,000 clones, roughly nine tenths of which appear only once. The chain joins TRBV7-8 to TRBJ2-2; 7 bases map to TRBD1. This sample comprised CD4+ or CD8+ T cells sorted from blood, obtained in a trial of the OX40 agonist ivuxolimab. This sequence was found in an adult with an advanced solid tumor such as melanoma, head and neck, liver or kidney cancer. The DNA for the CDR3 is TGTGCCAGCAGCTTTGGGACAGTGAACACCGGGGAGCTGTTTTTT. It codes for CASSFGTVNTGELFF.